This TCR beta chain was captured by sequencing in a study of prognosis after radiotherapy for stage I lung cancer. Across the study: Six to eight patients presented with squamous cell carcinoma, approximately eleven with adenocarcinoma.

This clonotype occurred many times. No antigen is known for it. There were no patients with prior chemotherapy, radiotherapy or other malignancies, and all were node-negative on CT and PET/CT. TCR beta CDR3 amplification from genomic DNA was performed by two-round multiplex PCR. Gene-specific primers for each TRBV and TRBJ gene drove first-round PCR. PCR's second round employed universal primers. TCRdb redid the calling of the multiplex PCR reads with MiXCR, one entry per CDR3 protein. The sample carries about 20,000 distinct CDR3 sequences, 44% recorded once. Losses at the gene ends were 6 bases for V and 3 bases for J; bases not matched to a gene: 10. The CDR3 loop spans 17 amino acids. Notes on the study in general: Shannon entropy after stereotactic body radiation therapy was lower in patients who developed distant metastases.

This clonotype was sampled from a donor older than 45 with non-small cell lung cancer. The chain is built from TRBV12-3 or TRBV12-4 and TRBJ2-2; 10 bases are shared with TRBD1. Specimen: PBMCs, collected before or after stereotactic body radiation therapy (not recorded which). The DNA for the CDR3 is TGTGCCAGCAGCCTTAAGACAGGGGGCATCGACACCGGGGAGCTGTTTTTT. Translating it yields CASSLKTGGIDTGELFF.